These T cell receptor beta chains were read from a single sample in a study. Sequencing used immunoSEQ multiplex PCR; TCRdb keeps in-frame clones, though not all of them. In the table there are around 50,000 clones, over 90% of which are singletons. Sequencing input: PBMCs. These TCRs come from a man aged 40-49 years with rheumatoid arthritis. The CDR3 runs from the conserved cysteine through the conserved F or W. Clone size is given for some rows only: seen once, a few or many times, or a class if the clone is expanded.

CAISGASGSTNSYEQYF,TRBJ2-7,TRBV10-3,NA
CASRAANQPQHF,TRBJ1-5,TRBV2,NA
CASSYSRDGGNTIYF,TRBJ1-3,TRBV6-6,few
CATSRDVTRTEAFF,TRBJ1-1,TRBV15,NA
CASSPQTSGYNEQFF,TRBJ2-1,TRBV27,NA
CASSQITGAWQPQHF,TRBJ1-5,TRBV4-1,once
CASSFLAGGPNEQFF,TRBJ2-1,TRBV5-1,NA
CASSSAPGWGTDTQYF,TRBJ2-3,TRBV5-6,once
CASSLAGQRNEAFF,TRBJ1-1,TRBV5-1,NA
CASSFGQGAAYEQYF,TRBJ2-7,TRBV11-2,NA
CATSGRQGSNEQFF,TRBJ2-1,TRBV24-1,NA
CASSQELAGKTTDTQYF,TRBJ2-3,TRBV7-2,NA
CASSFPGQGNNQPQHF,TRBJ1-5,TRBV5-8,NA
CASSPPTSLIYEQFF,TRBJ2-1,TRBV28,NA
CSVEGYGNTIYF,TRBJ1-3,TRBV29-1,NA
CASSSTNYGYTF,TRBJ1-2,TRBV27,few
CASGFDRGRAFF,TRBJ1-1,TRBV12-5,NA
CASSPGTSGYTF,TRBJ1-2,TRBV19,NA
CASSPTTGGYTF,TRBJ1-2,TRBV11-2,NA
CASSLTGDAYEQYF,TRBJ2-7,TRBV6-5,once
CAWSYLPEGTEAFF,TRBJ1-1,TRBV30,NA
CASSPDGAGNIQYF,TRBJ2-4,TRBV27,NA
CASSSRLGVNQPQHF,TRBJ1-5,TRBV27,NA
CATSDPSGDYNEQFF,TRBJ2-1,TRBV24-1,NA
CASGLVGQDYGYTF,TRBJ1-2,TRBV12-5,NA
CAIRGDYQETQYF,TRBJ2-5,TRBV10-3,NA
CASSLLAGVGNEQFF,TRBJ2-1,TRBV7-7,NA
CASSLLSGGGSPLHF,TRBJ1-6,TRBV28,medium-sized
CAWSVLTGAVEKLFF,TRBJ1-4,TRBV30,NA
CASSGSLDTEAFF,TRBJ1-1,TRBV11-2,NA
CASSRDRENEQFF,TRBJ2-1,TRBV5-1,NA